The text below deals with one T cell receptor beta chain. Its antigen is unknown. The CDR3 sequence is 16 residues long. The germline gives CDR1 MNHEY, CDR2 SVGEGT. Deletions cut 4 bases from V and 8 bases from J, with 21 bases between. The record originates from a study of read filtering for tumor transcriptome and immune sequencing. Study background: Among patients, 17 to 20 were male and 14 female, aged 47 to 80 (mean about 70).

Study-level points and caveats: The sorted CD138-negative fraction was a mixed bone marrow immune population, not purified T cells. Correlation between methods rose after single-read clonotypes were removed. Roughly 79% of IR-seq clonotypes had one read, totaling around 4% of reads; RNA-seq: 74.6% and 44.6%.

The library was built from roughly 400 ng RNA with molecular barcoded adaptors for alpha/delta and beta/gamma chains. TCRdb passed the reads through MiXCR, listing each CDR3 protein once. The table records 40,000 or so distinct CDR3 sequences, about 12% of them present only once. The V call is TRBV6-2 or TRBV6-3, the J call TRBJ2-1; D unresolved. What was sequenced was a population of CD138-negative cells sorted from bone marrow. The source of this sequence is a donor at least 40 years old with multiple myeloma. The CDR3 region is CASSSLFSGFPHEQFF. CDR3 in DNA: TGTGCCAGCAGTTCTCTTTTCTCGGGCTTCCCCCATGAGCAGTTCTTC.